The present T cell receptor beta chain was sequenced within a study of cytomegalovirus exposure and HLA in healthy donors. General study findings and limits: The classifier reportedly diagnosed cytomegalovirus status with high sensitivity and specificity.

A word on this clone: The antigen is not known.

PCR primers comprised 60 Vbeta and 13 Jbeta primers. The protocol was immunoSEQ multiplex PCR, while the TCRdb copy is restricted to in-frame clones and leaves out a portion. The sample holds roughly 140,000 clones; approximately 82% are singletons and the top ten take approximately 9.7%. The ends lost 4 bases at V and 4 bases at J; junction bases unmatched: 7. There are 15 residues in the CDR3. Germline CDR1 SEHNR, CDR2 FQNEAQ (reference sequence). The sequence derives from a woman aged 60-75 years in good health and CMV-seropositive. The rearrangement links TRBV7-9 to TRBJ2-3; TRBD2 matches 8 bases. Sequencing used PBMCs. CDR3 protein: CASSYDGRDPDTQYF. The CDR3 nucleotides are TGTGCCAGCAGCTATGACGGGAGGGATCCAGATACGCAGTATTTT. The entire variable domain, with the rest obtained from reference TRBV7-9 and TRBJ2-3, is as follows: DTGVSQNPRHKITKRGQNVTFRCDPISEHNRLYWYRQTLGQGPEFLTYFQNEAQLEKSRLLSDRFSAERPKGSFSTLEIQRTEQGDSAMYLCASSYDGRDPDTQYFGPGTRLTVL.